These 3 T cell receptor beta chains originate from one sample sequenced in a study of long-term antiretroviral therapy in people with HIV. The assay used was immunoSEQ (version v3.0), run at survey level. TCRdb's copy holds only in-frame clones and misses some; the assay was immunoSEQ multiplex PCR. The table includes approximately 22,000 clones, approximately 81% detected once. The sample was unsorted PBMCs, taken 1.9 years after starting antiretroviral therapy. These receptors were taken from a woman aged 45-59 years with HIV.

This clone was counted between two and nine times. The CDR3 loop is CASSISQGRYGYTF. The CDR3 nucleotides are TGTGCCAGTAGTATAAGCCAGGGCCGATATGGCTACACCTTC. This sequence joins TRBV19 and TRBJ1-2; D is perhaps TRBD1 (5 bases). Trimming removed 2 bases from V and 5 bases from J, with 12 bases in between. CDR1 and CDR2 (germline): LNHDA, SQIVND (reference sequence). The CDR3 is 14 residues long.

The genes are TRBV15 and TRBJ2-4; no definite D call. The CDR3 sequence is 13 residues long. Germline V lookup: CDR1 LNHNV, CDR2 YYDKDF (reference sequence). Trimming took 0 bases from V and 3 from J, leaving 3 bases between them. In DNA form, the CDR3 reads TGTGCCACCAGCAGAGAGGGCAAAAACATTCAGTACTTC. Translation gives CATSREGKNIQYF.

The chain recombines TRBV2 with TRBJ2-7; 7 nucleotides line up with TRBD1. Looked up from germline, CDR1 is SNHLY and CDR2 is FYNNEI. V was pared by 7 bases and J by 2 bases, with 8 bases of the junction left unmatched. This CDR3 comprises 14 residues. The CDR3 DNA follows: TGTGCCAGCAAAGCCGGGACAGCTACCTACGAGCAGTACTTC. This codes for CASKAGTATYEQYF. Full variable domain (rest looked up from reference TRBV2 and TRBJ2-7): EPEVTQTPSHQVTQMGQEVILRCVPISNHLYFYWYRQILGQKVEFLVSFYNNEISEKSEIFDDQFSVERPDGSNFTLKIRSTKLEDSAMYFCASKAGTATYEQYFGPGTRLTVT.